This passage covers 10 T cell receptor beta chains from one sample sequenced in a study of T cells after yellow fever vaccination. One entry per CDR3 protein, called by TCRdb with MiXCR from the 5' RACE reads. Found here are under 600,000 distinct CDR3 sequences, roughly a fifth of them singletons; the top ten hold 15% to 20%. Here the sequenced sample was PBMCs, taken 21 days after the first yellow fever vaccination. The receptors originated from a man younger than 35 who received the YFV17D yellow fever vaccine.

This clonotype was observed at least ten times. The chain is built from TRBV10-3 and TRBJ1-1; 9 bases align to TRBD1. After removal of 3 bases from V and 1 base from J, the junction contained 6 bases not matched to a gene. The germline CDR1 and CDR2 sequences are ENHRY and SYGVKD. The CDR3 loop spans 16 amino acids. CDR3 sequence reads: CAISDRDRAPNTEAFF. The DNA of the CDR3 is TGTGCCATCAGTGACCGGGACAGGGCTCCGAACACTGAAGCTTTCTTT.

The chain employs TRBV2 and TRBJ2-1; tentatively, D is TRBD2 (6 bases). The CDR3 consists of 15 residues. Trimming pared 6 bases from V and 8 bases from J, leaving 20 bases between. CDR1 and CDR2 (germline): SNHLY, FYNNEI. The chain's CDR3 is CASRSLALSGDEQFF. In DNA, the CDR3 is TGTGCCAGCAGATCACTAGCTTTGAGTGGGGATGAGCAGTTCTTC.

This clonotype was observed a handful of times. The chain carries TRBV6-5 and TRBJ1-2, with D possibly matching TRBD1 (5 bases). The CDR3 is 14 amino acids. CDR1 and CDR2 from the germline V gene are MNHEY and SVGAGI. V gave up 2 bases and J gave up 3 bases, with 10 bases separating them. The CDR3 nucleotides read TGTGCCAGCAGTTACGGGACGGGGTACTATGGCTACACCTTC. It specifies CASSYGTGYYGYTF.

There are many counts of this clonotype. The CDR3 nucleotides read TGTGCCAGCAGCTTACAGGGCATGGACACTGAAGCTTTCTTT. Encoded protein: CASSLQGMDTEAFF. The chain employs TRBV7-2 and TRBJ1-1, with D tentatively TRBD1 (5 bases). Germline values: CDR1 SGHTA, CDR2 FQGNSA. CDR3 length: 14 residues. Trimming stripped 2 bases from V and 3 bases from J, with 10 bases between.

This chain uses TRBV11-1 with TRBJ2-1; D is possibly TRBD1 (6 bases). Germline V gene sequence: CDR1 SGHAT, CDR2 FQDESV (reference sequence). The CDR3 sequence is 15 residues long. The V end lost 5 bases, the J end lost 8 bases, and 19 bases lay between the germline ends. This chain's CDR3 is CASSPRDTPGYEQFF. CDR3 in DNA: TGTGCCAGCAGCCCCCGGGACACCCCTGGCTATGAGCAGTTCTTC.

The V and J genes are TRBV29-1 and TRBJ2-1; 12 nucleotides line up with TRBD2. From germline, CDR1 is SQVTM and CDR2 ANQGSEA. V shed 2 bases and J 8 bases; nucleotides not matched to a gene: 4. CDR3 size: 14 residues. The DNA for the CDR3 is TGCAGCGTTGAACTAGCGGGGGGGTCGGATGAGCAGTTCTTC. As protein: CSVELAGGSDEQFF.

As regards this clonotype: Its ends do not fully match the called genes, so a read error is possible. V gene TRBV5-1 combines with J gene TRBJ1-1, with TRBD1 matching 7 bases. CDR1 is SGHRS, CDR2 YFSETQ, per germline. CDR3 length equals 14 residues. The CDR3 region is CASSTETGRTEDFF. DNA of the CDR3: TGCGCCAGCAGCACCGAGACAGGGAGGACTGAAGATTTCTTT.

This chain joins TRBV5-1 and TRBJ2-7, with TRBD1 as a possible D gene (6 bases). Germline lookup yields CDR1 SGHRS and CDR2 YFSETQ. This CDR3 contains 16 residues. V was trimmed by 4 bases and J by 2 bases, leaving 19 bases between them. The CDR3, as DNA: TGCGCCAGCAGCCCATGGACAGCTCATTCACCCTACGAGCAGTACTTC. This translates into CASSPWTAHSPYEQYF.

The V and J genes are TRBV5-4 and TRBJ2-6; no firm D call. The CDR3 is made up of 15 amino acids. V was shortened by 4 bases and J by 2 bases, with 10 bases between the two germline ends. Germline CDR1 reads SGHNT; CDR2 reads YYREEE (reference sequence). In DNA, the CDR3 is TGTGCCAGCAGCCCGCCTTTGCCTGGGGCCAACGTCCTGACTTTC. Its translation is CASSPPLPGANVLTF.

This clonotype was seen a handful of times. This chain links TRBV29-1 with TRBJ2-5; 9 bases are shared with TRBD2. Germline V gene sequence: CDR1 SQVTM, CDR2 ANQGSEA. There are 19 residues in the CDR3. V shed 0 bases and J 4 bases; nucleotides not matched to a gene: 18. The CDR3, as DNA: TGCAGCGTTGAAGATGGGGGTTTTGTAGCGGGGGCCCCGGGAGAGACCCAGTACTTC. Protein: CSVEDGGFVAGAPGETQYF.